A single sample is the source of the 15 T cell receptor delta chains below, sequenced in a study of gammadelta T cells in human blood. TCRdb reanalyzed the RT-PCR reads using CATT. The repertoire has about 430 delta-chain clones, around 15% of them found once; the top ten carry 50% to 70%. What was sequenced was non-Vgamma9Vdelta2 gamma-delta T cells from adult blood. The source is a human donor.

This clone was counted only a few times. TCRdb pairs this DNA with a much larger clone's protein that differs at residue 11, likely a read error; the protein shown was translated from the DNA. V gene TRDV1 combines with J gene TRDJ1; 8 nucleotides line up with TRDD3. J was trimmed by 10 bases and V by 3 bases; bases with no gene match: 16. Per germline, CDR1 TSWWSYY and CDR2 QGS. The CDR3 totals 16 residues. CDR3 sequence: CALGEKSWGYTSGLIF. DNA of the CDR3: TGTGCTCTTGGGGAGAAGTCGTGGGGATACACATCTGGACTCATCTTT.

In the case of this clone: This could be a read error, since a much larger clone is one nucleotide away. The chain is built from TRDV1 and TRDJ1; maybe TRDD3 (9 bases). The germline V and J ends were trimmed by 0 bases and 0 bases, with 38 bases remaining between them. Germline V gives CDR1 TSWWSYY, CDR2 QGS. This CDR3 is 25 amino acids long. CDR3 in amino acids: CALGELRASYSVQYWGTQYTDKLIF. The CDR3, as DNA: TGTGCTCTTGGGGAACTGAGGGCTTCCTACTCTGTCCAGTACTGGGGGACCCAGTACACCGATAAACTCATCTTT.

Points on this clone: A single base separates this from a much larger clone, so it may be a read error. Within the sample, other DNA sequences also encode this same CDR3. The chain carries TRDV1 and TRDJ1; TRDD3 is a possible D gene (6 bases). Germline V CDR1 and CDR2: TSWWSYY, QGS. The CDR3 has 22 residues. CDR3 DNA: TGTGCTCTTGGGGAACTCAGGGGACGGCCCTGGGGCTTTTTGCCGTACACTGATAAACTCATCTTT. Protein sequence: CALGELRGRPWGFLPYTDKLIF.

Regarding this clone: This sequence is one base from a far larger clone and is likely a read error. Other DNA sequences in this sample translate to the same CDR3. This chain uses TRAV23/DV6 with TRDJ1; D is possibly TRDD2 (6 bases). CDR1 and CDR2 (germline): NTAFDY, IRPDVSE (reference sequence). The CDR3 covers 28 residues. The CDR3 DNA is TGTGCCGTGGAAAGGGACCTTCCCCGATTATACCTCCCTTGGGGAGCAACTAGCCGAAGGCCGTACACCGATAAACTCATCTTT. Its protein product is CAVERDLPRLYLPWGATSRRPYTDKLIF.

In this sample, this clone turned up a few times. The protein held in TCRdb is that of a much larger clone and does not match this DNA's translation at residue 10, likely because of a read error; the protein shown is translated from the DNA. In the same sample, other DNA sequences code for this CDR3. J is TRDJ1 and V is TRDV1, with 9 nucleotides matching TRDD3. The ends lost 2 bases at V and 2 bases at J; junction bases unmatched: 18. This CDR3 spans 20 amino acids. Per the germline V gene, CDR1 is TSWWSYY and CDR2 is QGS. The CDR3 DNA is TGTGCTCTTGGGGAAACTGCCTTCCTCAGGGGGATACATCAAACCGATAAACTCATCTTT. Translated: CALGETAFLRGIHQTDKLIF.

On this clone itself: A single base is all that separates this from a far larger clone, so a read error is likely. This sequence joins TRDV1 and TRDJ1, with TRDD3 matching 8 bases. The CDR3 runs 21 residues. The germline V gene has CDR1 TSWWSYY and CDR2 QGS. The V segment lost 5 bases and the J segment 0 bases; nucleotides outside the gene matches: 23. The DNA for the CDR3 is TGTGCTCTTGGGTCCCGCAGGGTACTGGGGGCAAGAAAATCGTACACCGATAAACTCATCTTT. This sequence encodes CALGSRRVLGARKSYTDKLIF.

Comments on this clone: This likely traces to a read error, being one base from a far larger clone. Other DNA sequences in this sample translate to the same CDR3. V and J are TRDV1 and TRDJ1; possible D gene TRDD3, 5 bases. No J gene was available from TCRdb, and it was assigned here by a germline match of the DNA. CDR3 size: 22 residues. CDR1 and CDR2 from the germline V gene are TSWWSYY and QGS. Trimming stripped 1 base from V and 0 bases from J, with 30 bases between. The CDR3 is CALGERWGRFGLGEPYTDKLIF. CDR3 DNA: TGTGCTCTTGGGGAACGGTGGGGAAGATTCGGACTTGGGGAGCCATACACCGATAAACTCATCTTT.

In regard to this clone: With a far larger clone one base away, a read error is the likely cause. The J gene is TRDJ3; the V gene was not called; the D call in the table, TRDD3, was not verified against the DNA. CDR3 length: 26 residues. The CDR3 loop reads CALGERLKPYILLGDTVSWDTRQMFF. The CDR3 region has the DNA TGTGCTCTTGGGGAACGCCTCAAACCTTACATCTTACTGGGGGATACAGTGTCCTGGGACACCAGACAGATGTTTTTC.

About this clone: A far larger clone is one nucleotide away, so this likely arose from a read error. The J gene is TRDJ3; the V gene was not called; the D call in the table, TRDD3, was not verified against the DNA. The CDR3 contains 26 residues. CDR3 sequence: CALGERLKPSILLGDTVSWDTRQMFF. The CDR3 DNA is TGTGCTCTTGGGGAACGCCTCAAACCTTCCATCTTACTGGGGGATACAGTGTCCTGGGACACCCGACAGATGTTTTTC.

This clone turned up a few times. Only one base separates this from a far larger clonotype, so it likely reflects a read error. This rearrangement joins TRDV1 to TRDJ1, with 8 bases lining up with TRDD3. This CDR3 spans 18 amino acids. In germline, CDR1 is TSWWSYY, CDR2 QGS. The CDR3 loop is CAPGVRRGYLKYTDKLIF. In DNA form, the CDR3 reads TGTGCTCCTGGGGTACGAAGGGGATACCTAAAGTACACCGATAAACTCATCTTT.

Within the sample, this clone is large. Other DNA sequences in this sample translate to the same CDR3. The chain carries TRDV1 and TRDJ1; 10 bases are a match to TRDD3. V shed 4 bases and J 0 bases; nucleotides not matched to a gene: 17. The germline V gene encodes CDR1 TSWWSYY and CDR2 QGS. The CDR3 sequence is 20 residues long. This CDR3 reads CALGATPGDTRFQYTDKLIF. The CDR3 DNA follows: TGTGCTCTTGGGGCCACTCCGGGGGATACGCGATTCCAGTACACCGATAAACTCATCTTT.

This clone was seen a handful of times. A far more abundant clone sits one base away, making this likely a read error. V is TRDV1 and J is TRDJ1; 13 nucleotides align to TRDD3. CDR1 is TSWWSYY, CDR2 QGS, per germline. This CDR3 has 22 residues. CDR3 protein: CALGELVPTYATGGYACDELIF. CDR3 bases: TGTGCTCTTGGGGAACTCGTTCCTACGTACGCTACTGGGGGATACGCGTGCGATGAACTCATCTTT.

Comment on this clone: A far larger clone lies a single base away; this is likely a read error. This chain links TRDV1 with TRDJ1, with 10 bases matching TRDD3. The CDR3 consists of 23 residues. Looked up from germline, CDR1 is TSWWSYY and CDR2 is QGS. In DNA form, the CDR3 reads TGTGCTCGTGGGGAACTGGGGTTTAGATTCCTATCCCCTACTGGGGGATGCTTCGATAAACTCATCTTT. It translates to CARGELGFRFLSPTGGCFDKLIF.

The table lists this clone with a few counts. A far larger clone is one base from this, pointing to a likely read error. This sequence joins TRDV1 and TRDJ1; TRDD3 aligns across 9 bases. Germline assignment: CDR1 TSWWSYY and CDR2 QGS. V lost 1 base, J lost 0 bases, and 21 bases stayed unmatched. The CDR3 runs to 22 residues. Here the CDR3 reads CALGERWGRFGLGETYTDKLIF. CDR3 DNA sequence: TGTGCTCTTGGGGAACGGTGGGGAAGATTCGGACTGGGGGAGACATACACCGATAAACTCATCTTT.

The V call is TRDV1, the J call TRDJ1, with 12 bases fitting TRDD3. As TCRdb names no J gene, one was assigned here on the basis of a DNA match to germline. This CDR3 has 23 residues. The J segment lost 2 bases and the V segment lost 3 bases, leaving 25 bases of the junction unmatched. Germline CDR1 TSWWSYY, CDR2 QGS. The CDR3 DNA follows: TGTGCTCTTGGGGACGAACTGACTAGGCCTTCCTACTGGGGGATACATCAAACCGATAAACTCATCTTT. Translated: CALGDELTRPSYWGIHQTDKLIF.